The sample holds many counts of the clone carrying this T cell receptor (beta chain). The antigen is undetermined. The sample is drawn from a study of neurological immune-mediated disorders. The study's findings and limits: Phylogenetically, 18 of 34 multiple sclerosis patients' repertoires fell into one related-CDR3 cluster, a possible signature. No CDR3 amino acid sequences recurred among expanded clones across subjects, suggesting private repertoires in all groups.

This CDR3 region has 15 residues. The germline V gene encodes CDR1 DFQATT and CDR2 SNEGSKA (reference sequence). V was shortened by 6 bases and J by 1 base, with 16 bases between the two germline ends. The cDNA was synthesized by means of template-switch 5'RACE, which was carried out with 10-nucleotide random UMIs. MiXCR was run by TCRdb on the 5' RACE reads, yielding one entry per CDR3 protein. The sample carries around 66,000 distinct CDR3 sequences, roughly 4.8% recorded once. PBMCs stored at -80 C, 2 million in total, were the source of the unsorted libraries. The source is an older woman with multiple sclerosis. The rearrangement joins TRBV20-1 to TRBJ2-1; tentatively, D is TRBD2 (5 bases). The sequenced sample consisted of PBMCs. The CDR3 DNA reads TGCAGTGCCTCGGAGGAGCTGGGGTCCTACAATGAGCAGTTCTTC. Protein: CSASEELGSYNEQFF.